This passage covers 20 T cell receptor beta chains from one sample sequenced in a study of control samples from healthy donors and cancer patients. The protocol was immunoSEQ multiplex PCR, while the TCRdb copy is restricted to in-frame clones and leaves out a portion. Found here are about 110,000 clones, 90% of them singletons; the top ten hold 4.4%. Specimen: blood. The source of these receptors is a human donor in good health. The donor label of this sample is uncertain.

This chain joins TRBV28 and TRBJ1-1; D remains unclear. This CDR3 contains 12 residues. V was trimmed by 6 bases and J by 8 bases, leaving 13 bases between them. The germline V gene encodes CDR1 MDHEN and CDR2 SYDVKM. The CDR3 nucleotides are TGTGCCAGCAGCCCTAGCGGAGCCGAAGCTTTCTTT. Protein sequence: CASSPSGAEAFF.

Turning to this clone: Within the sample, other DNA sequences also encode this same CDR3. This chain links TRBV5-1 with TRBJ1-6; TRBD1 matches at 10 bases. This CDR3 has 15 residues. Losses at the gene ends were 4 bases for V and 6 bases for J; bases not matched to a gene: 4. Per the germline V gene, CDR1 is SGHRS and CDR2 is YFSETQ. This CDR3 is CASSIRDRGNSPLHF. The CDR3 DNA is TGCGCCAGCAGCATCCGGGACAGGGGTAATTCACCCCTCCACTTT.

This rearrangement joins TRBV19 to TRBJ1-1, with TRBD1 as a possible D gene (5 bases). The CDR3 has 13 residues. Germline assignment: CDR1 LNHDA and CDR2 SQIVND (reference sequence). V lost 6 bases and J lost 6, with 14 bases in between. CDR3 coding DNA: TGTGCCAGTAGGCCCCAGGGAGGGTCTGAAGCTTTCTTT. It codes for CASRPQGGSEAFF.

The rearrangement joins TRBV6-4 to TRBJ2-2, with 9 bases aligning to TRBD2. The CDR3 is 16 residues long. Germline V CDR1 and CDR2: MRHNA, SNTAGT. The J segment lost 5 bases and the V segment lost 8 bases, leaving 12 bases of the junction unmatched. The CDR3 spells CASDPCGGEKTGELFF. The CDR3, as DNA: TGTGCCAGCGATCCCTGCGGGGGGGAAAAAACCGGGGAGCTGTTTTTT.

CDR3 nucleotides: TGCGCCAGCAGCCAAGGGCAGGGGGTCACAGATACGCAGTATTTT. Translating gives CASSQGQGVTDTQYF. This chain uses TRBV4-1 with TRBJ2-3, with 7 nucleotides matching TRBD1. The J segment lost 2 bases and the V segment lost 1 base, leaving 3 bases of the junction unmatched. CDR1 is MGHRA, CDR2 YSYEKL, per germline. The CDR3 is 15 residues long.

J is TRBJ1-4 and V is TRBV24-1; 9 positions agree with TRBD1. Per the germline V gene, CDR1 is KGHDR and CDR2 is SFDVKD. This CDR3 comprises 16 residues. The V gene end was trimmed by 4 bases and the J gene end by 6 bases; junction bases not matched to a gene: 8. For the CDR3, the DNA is TGTGCCACCAGTGACGCCGGGACAGGGAAACATGAAAAACTGTTTTTT. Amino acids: CATSDAGTGKHEKLFF.

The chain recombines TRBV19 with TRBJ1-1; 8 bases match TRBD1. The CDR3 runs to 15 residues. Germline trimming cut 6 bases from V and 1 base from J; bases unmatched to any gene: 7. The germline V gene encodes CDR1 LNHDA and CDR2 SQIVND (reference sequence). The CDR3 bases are TGTGCCAGTAGCTCCGGGACAGGCAGGAACACTGAAGCTTTCTTT. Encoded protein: CASSSGTGRNTEAFF.

Here the CDR3 reads CATQGQGGNSPLHF. The CDR3 DNA reads TGTGCCACGCAGGGACAGGGGGGCAATTCACCCCTCCACTTT. The chain combines TRBV2 with TRBJ1-6; 11 nucleotides match TRBD1. The CDR3 loop spans 14 amino acids. Germline trimming cut 10 bases from V and 7 bases from J; bases unmatched to any gene: 6. Germline lookup yields CDR1 SNHLY and CDR2 FYNNEI.

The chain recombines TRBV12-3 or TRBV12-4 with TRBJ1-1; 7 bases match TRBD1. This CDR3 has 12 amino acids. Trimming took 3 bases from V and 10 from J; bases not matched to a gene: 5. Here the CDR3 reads CASSLAGGPAFF. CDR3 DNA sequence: TGTGCCAGCAGTTTGGCAGGGGGTCCAGCTTTCTTT.

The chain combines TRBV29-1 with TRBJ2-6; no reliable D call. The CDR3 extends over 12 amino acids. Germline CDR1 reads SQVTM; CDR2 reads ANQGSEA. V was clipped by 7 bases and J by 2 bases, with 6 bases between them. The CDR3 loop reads CSGQTGANVLTF. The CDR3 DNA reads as TGCAGCGGCCAGACTGGGGCCAACGTCCTGACTTTC.

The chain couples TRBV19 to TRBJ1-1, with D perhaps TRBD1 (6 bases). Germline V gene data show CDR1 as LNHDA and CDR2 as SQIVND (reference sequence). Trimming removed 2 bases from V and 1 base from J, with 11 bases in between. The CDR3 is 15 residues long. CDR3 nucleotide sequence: TGTGCCAGTAGTATAATCCCAGGGGCGAACACTGAAGCTTTCTTT. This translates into CASSIIPGANTEAFF.

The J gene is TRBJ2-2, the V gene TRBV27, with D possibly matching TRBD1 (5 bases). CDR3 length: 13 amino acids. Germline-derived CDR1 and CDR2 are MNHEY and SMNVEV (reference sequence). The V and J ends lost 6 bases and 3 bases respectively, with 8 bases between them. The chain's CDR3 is CASRIQDTGELFF. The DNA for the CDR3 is TGTGCCAGCAGGATACAGGACACCGGGGAGCTGTTTTTT.

Here the CDR3 reads CASTETGTTDGYTF. The CDR3 DNA reads as TGTGCCAGCACCGAGACAGGTACTACTGACGGCTACACCTTC. This chain links TRBV9 with TRBJ1-2, with D maybe TRBD1 (6 bases). The germline CDR1 and CDR2 sequences are SGDLS and YYNGEE. The CDR3 is 14 amino acids. Trimming removed 6 bases at V and 8 bases at J, with 20 bases between.

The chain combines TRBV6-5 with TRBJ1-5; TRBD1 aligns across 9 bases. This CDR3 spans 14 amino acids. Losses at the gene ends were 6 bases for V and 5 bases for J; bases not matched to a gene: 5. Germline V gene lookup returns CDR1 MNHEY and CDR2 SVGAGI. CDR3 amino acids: CASRRQGGHQPQHF. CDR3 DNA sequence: TGTGCCAGCAGGAGACAGGGGGGGCATCAGCCCCAGCATTTT.

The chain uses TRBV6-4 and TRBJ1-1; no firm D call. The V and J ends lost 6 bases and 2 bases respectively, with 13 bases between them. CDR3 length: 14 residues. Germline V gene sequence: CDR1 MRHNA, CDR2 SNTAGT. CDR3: CASSVSGENTEAFF. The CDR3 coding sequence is TGTGCCAGCAGCGTGAGTGGGGAAAACACTGAAGCTTTCTTT.

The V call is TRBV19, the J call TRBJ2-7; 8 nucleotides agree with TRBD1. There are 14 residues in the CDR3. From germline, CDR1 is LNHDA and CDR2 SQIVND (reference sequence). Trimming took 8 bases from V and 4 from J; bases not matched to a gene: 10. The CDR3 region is CASAIGTGGYEQYF. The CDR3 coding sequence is TGTGCCAGTGCGATAGGGACAGGAGGTTACGAGCAGTACTTC. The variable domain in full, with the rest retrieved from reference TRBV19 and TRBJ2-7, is DGGITQSPKYLFRKEGQNVTLSCEQNLNHDAMYWYRQDPGQGLRLIYYSQIVNDFQKGDIAEGYSVSREKKESFPLTVTSAQKNPTAFYLCASAIGTGGYEQYFGPGTRLTVT.

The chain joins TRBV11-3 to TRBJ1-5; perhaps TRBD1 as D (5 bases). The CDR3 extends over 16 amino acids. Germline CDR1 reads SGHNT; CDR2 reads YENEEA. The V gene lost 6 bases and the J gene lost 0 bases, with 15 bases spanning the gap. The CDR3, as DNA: TGTGCCAGCAGGGGGGGTAGGACATATAGCAATCAGCCCCAGCATTTT. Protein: CASRGGRTYSNQPQHF.

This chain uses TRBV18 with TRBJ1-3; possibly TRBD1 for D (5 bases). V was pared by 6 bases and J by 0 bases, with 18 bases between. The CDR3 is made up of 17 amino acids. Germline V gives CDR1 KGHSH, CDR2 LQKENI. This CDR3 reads CASSPELQVYSGNTIYF. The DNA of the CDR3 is TGTGCCAGCTCGCCCGAATTACAGGTCTACTCTGGAAACACCATATATTTT.

The CDR3 reads CASSPRTGRMTEAFF. In nucleotides, the CDR3 is TGTGCCAGCAGTCCTAGGACAGGTAGGATGACTGAAGCTTTCTTT. The chain is built from TRBV2 and TRBJ1-1, with 7 bases aligning to TRBD1. CDR1 and CDR2 (germline): SNHLY, FYNNEI. Trimming removed 5 bases from V and 5 bases from J; junction bases left unmatched: 11. The CDR3 runs to 15 residues.

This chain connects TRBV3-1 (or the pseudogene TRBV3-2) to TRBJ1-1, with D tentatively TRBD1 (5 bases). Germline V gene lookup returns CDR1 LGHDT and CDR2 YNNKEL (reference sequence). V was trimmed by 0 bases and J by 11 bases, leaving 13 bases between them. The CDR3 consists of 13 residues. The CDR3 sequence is CASSQDEAGPAFF. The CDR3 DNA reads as TGTGCCAGCAGCCAAGATGAGGCAGGGCCCGCTTTCTTT.